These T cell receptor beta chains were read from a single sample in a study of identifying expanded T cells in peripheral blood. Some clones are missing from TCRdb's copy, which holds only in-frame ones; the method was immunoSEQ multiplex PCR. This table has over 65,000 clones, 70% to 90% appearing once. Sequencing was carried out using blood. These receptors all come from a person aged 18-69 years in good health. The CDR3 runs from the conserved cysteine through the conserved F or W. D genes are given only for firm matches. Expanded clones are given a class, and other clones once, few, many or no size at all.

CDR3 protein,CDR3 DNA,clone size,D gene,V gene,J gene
CASSWGQQGSYEQYF,TGTGCCAGCAGCTGGGGACAGCAAGGCTCCTACGAGCAGTACTTC,NA,TRBD1,TRBV11-2,TRBJ2-7
CAINDRVSYEQYF,TGTGCCATCAACGACAGGGTCTCCTACGAGCAGTACTTC,NA,TRBD1,TRBV10-3,TRBJ2-7
CATKRDRVTGELFF,TGTGCCACCAAACGGGACAGGGTTACCGGGGAGCTGTTTTTT,NA,TRBD1,TRBV6-1,TRBJ2-2
CASGRPNTEAFF,TGTGCCTCGGGACGGCCAAACACTGAAGCTTTCTTT,NA,NA,TRBV15,TRBJ1-1
CAWSARQGDMNTEAFF,TGTGCCTGGAGTGCTCGACAGGGAGACATGAACACTGAAGCTTTCTTT,NA,TRBD1,TRBV30,TRBJ1-1
CASSDCGTGELFF,TGCGCCAGCAGTGATTGTGGAACCGGGGAGCTGTTTTTT,NA,NA,TRBV10-1,TRBJ2-2
CAWSDLQTRGGTEAFF,TGTGCCTGGAGTGATCTACAGACTCGGGGCGGGACTGAAGCTTTCTTT,NA,NA,TRBV30,TRBJ1-1
CASMSPGNTIYF,TGTGCCAGCATGAGTCCTGGAAACACCATATATTTT,NA,NA,TRBV6-5,TRBJ1-3
CASSELGSNQPQHF,TGTGCCAGCAGTGAACTTGGGAGCAATCAGCCCCAGCATTTT,NA,NA,TRBV6-1,TRBJ1-5
CASSGVVNYGYTF,TGTGCCAGCAGCGGTGTGGTGAACTATGGCTACACCTTC,NA,NA,TRBV5-6,TRBJ1-2
CASIWTGLNTEAFF,TGTGCCAGTATCTGGACAGGCCTTAACACTGAAGCTTTCTTT,NA,TRBD1,TRBV19,TRBJ1-1
CASSLTGGIQETQYF,TGTGCCAGCAGCTTGACGGGAGGGATCCAAGAGACCCAGTACTTC,NA,TRBD2,TRBV7-9,TRBJ2-5
CASSIDLAPALANTGELFF,TGTGCCAGTAGTATAGATCTAGCGCCCGCGCTAGCGAACACCGGGGAGCTGTTTTTT,NA,NA,TRBV19,TRBJ2-2
CASSLVYNEQFF,TGCGCCAGCAGCTTGGTGTACAATGAGCAGTTCTTC,NA,NA,TRBV5-1,TRBJ2-1
CASSYLTGRYEQYF,TGTGCCAGCAGTTATCTAACAGGTAGATACGAGCAGTACTTC,once,NA,TRBV6-6,TRBJ2-7
CASSHIGDEDYGYTF,TGTGCCAGCAGCCACATCGGGGACGAAGACTATGGCTACACCTTC,once,NA,TRBV4-2,TRBJ1-2